This T cell receptor (beta chain) was identified during a study of blood T cells in healthy people across ages. Findings and caveats of the study: Because donor CMV status was unknown, expanded clonotype changes were possibly confounded.

Total RNA extracted from each sample amounted to at least 5 micrograms. V was cut by 5 bases and J by 0 bases, with 23 bases left in between. Germline V CDR1 and CDR2: SQVTM, ANQGSEA. The CDR3 contains 17 residues. The second PCR ran roughly 6 to 11 cycles with a sample-barcoded 5' primer and J-beta primers. One entry per CDR3 protein, called by TCRdb with MiXCR from the 5' RACE reads. The sample holds under 2 million distinct CDR3 sequences; about 31% are singletons and the top ten take about 11%. This clonotype was observed a few times. Its target is not known. The chain combines TRBV29-1 with TRBJ2-7; D remains ambiguous. The specimen sequenced was blood. The source of this sequence is a woman in her twenties or thirties in good health. This chain's CDR3 is CSVYIERIPVPSYEQYF. The CDR3, as DNA: TGCAGCGTTTATATAGAACGGATCCCGGTACCCTCCTACGAGCAGTACTTC.